This TCR beta chain comes out of a study of blood T cell repertoires in COVID-19. Study overall: Collection of acute and convalescent COVID-19 samples took place in the United States, Italy and Spain.

V was pared by 5 bases and J by 4 bases, with 4 bases of the junction left unmatched. The CDR3 consists of 14 residues. The germline V gene encodes CDR1 MGHRA and CDR2 YSYEKL. Method: immunoSEQ multiplex PCR; TCRdb's copy keeps in-frame clones and lacks some. Altogether under 70,000 clones are present, around nine tenths being singletons, with the ten largest covering over 9%. This clone was counted only a few times. The specimen was PBMCs or T cells enriched from blood (not recorded which). The TCR originated in a woman between 40 and 50 years old who had recovered from COVID-19. The chain has TRBV4-1 and TRBJ2-7, with 11 bases identical to TRBD2. The CDR3 loop reads CASSALAGGYEQYF. DNA for the CDR3: TGCGCCAGCAGCGCCCTAGCGGGGGGTTACGAGCAGTACTTC.